What follows are 18 T cell receptor beta chains derived from one specimen sequenced in a study of T cell responses to AZD1222 COVID-19 vaccine. Clones were read by immunoSEQ multiplex PCR, and TCRdb kept only the in-frame ones, dropping some. There are some 130,000 clones in the sample; 80% to 95% occur only once, and about 6.7% lies in the top ten. The sequences come from peripheral blood, collected 28 days after the second AZD1222 dose. These receptors originate from an adult who received the AZD1222 COVID-19 vaccine.

The CDR3 sequence is CASSTNRGETNTEAFF. The CDR3, as DNA: TGTGCCAGCAGCACCAACAGGGGGGAAACCAACACTGAAGCTTTCTTT. This chain links TRBV9 with TRBJ1-1, with TRBD1 matching over 8 bases. CDR1 and CDR2 (germline): SGDLS, YYNGEE. The CDR3 runs 16 residues. V lost 4 bases to trimming and J lost 2 bases; unmatched junction nucleotides: 10.

CDR3 nucleotide sequence: TGTGCCAGCAGCCTCGCCGAGGGCACCGGGGAGCTGTTTTTT. This codes for CASSLAEGTGELFF. V and J are TRBV4-2 and TRBJ2-2, with D possibly TRBD2 on 5 matching bases. Germline V CDR1 and CDR2: LGHNA, YNFKEQ. The CDR3 extends over 14 amino acids. The V end was cut by 4 bases, the J end by 4 bases, with 10 bases between.

This chain uses TRBV7-3 with TRBJ1-1; D is ambiguous. Per the germline V gene, CDR1 is SGHTA and CDR2 is FQGTGA. Trimming cost V 0 bases and J 1 base, with 6 bases left between them. This CDR3 contains 14 residues. This chain's CDR3 is CASSLTVANTEAFF. The CDR3 DNA reads as TGTGCCAGCAGCTTAACCGTTGCGAACACTGAAGCTTTCTTT.

This clone was detected many times. V is TRBV11-3 and J is TRBJ1-6; the D is unclear. This CDR3 contains 15 residues. The V end was cut by 5 bases, the J end by 5 bases, with 13 bases between. The germline CDR1 and CDR2 sequences are SGHNT and YENEEA. In nucleotides, the CDR3 is TGTGCCAGCAGCCCTGGAGGGCTTAATAATTCACCCCTCCACTTT. It translates to CASSPGGLNNSPLHF.

In this sample, this clone turned up once. The chain is built from TRBV2 and TRBJ2-1; 9 nucleotides line up with TRBD2. V gave up 3 bases and J gave up 0 bases; unmatched junction bases: 9. CDR1 SNHLY and CDR2 FYNNEI come from the germline V gene. This CDR3 is 18 amino acids long. CDR3: CASSDPAGGQGSYNEQFF. The CDR3 DNA follows: TGTGCCAGCAGTGACCCAGCGGGGGGACAAGGCTCCTACAATGAGCAGTTCTTC.

The rearrangement uses TRBV3-1 (or the pseudogene TRBV3-2) and TRBJ2-2; the D is unclear. The CDR3 is made up of 15 amino acids. Trimming stripped 1 base from V and 4 bases from J, with 10 bases between. The germline CDR1 and CDR2 sequences are LGHDT and YNNKEL (reference sequence). CDR3 region: CASSQGTWTTGELFF. The CDR3 region has the DNA TGTGCCAGCAGCCAAGGGACGTGGACCACCGGGGAGCTGTTTTTT.

This chain connects TRBV4-2 to TRBJ1-3, with no clear D. This CDR3 contains 16 residues. The V end was cut by 0 bases, the J end by 0 bases, with 9 bases between. Germline V gene sequence: CDR1 LGHNA, CDR2 YNFKEQ. CDR3 DNA sequence: TGTGCCAGCAGCCAAGATCCGACCGCCTCTGGAAACACCATATATTTT. It translates to CASSQDPTASGNTIYF.

This CDR3 is CAWSLETLAFF. The CDR3 coding sequence is TGTGCCTGGAGTCTCGAGACACTAGCTTTCTTT. The chain is built from TRBV30 and TRBJ1-1; D ambiguous. Germline CDR1 reads GTSNPN; CDR2 reads SVGIG (reference sequence). V was clipped by 2 bases and J by 10 bases, with 11 bases between them. The CDR3 extends over 11 amino acids.

The chain couples TRBV7-2 to TRBJ2-2; no clear D gene. Trimming took off 5 bases at V and 6 bases at J, with 4 bases between the two ends. This CDR3 spans 11 amino acids. CDR1 is SGHTA, CDR2 FQGNSA, per germline. The CDR3 bases are TGTGCCAGCAGCCCCTCCGGGGAGCTGTTTTTT. This gives the protein CASSPSGELFF.

Concerning this clone: The same CDR3 can be traced to other DNA sequences in this sample. The chain carries TRBV7-9 and TRBJ1-1, with TRBD1 as a possible D gene (5 bases). This CDR3 comprises 13 residues. Germline loops: CDR1 SEHNR, CDR2 FQNEAQ (reference sequence). V lost 5 bases and J 0 bases, leaving 7 bases between the germline ends. The chain's CDR3 is CASSPTVNTEAFF. CDR3 sequence (DNA): TGTGCCAGCAGCCCGACAGTGAACACTGAAGCTTTCTTT.

This rearrangement joins TRBV30 to TRBJ1-2; D call uncertain. The CDR3 has 11 residues. Trimming pared 3 bases from V and 4 bases from J, leaving 6 bases between. Germline V lookup: CDR1 GTSNPN, CDR2 SVGIG (reference sequence). Written as DNA, the CDR3 is TGTGCCTGGAGCCCCTCCTATGGCTACACCTTC. Amino acids: CAWSPSYGYTF.

The chain employs TRBV6-4 and TRBJ2-7, with D tentatively TRBD1 or TRBD2 (7 bases each). Trimming cost V 7 bases and J 1 base, with 26 bases left between them. The length of the CDR3 is 18 residues. Per the germline V gene, CDR1 is MRHNA and CDR2 is SNTAGT. The CDR3 loop reads CASTRTGPPLATSYEQYF. CDR3 sequence (DNA): TGTGCCAGCACCCGGACAGGACCCCCACTAGCGACTTCCTACGAGCAGTACTTC.

This clone appeared once. The gene calls are TRBV7-9 and TRBJ1-2, with D possibly TRBD1 on 6 matching bases. Germline V gene sequence: CDR1 SEHNR, CDR2 FQNEAQ (reference sequence). The CDR3 covers 13 residues. V was cut by 7 bases and J by 3 bases, with 12 bases left in between. CDR3 DNA: TGTGCCAGCACACTTCAGGGGTACTATGGCTACACCTTC. Its protein is CASTLQGYYGYTF.

This chain connects TRBV4-1 to TRBJ1-1, with D possibly TRBD1 on 6 matching bases. Germline V gene lookup returns CDR1 MGHRA and CDR2 YSYEKL. The CDR3 runs to 14 residues. V gave up 0 bases and J gave up 5 bases, with 10 bases separating them. The CDR3 DNA reads as TGCGCCAGCAGCCAAGACAGGGGATGGACTGAAGCTTTCTTT. This translates into CASSQDRGWTEAFF.

The chain is built from TRBV24-1 and TRBJ1-6; D ambiguous. CDR1 is KGHDR, CDR2 SFDVKD, per germline. The CDR3 contains 15 residues. V was cut by 12 bases and J by 4 bases, with 18 bases left in between. The CDR3 DNA reads as TGTGCCCCGCCCCATGGGAGTTATTATAATTCACCCCTCCACTTT. Its protein is CAPPHGSYYNSPLHF.

The V gene is TRBV15, the J gene TRBJ2-5, with 7 positions matching TRBD1. The CDR3 runs to 16 residues. Per the germline V gene, CDR1 is LNHNV and CDR2 is YYDKDF (reference sequence). The junction had 9 bases not matched to a gene; V was cut back by 1 base and J by 4 bases. CDR3 region: CATSRVYGTVRETQYF. The CDR3 region has the DNA TGTGCCACCAGCAGAGTTTACGGGACAGTCCGAGAGACCCAGTACTTC.

The chain has TRBV7-9 and TRBJ2-5, with 7 bases lining up with TRBD2. The V segment lost 5 bases and the J segment 5 bases; nucleotides outside the gene matches: 14. Germline loops: CDR1 SEHNR, CDR2 FQNEAQ (reference sequence). This CDR3 has 16 residues. The CDR3 region is CASSPRRVREGETQYF. The CDR3 nucleotides are TGTGCCAGCAGCCCCAGGAGGGTCAGGGAGGGTGAGACCCAGTACTTC. The whole variable domain, filled in from reference TRBV7-9 and TRBJ2-5, reads DTGVSQNPRHKITKRGQNVTFRCDPISEHNRLYWYRQTLGQGPEFLTYFQNEAQLEKSRLLSDRFSAERPKGSFSTLEIQRTEQGDSAMYLCASSPRRVREGETQYFGPGTRLLVL.

This clone occurred once. The V call is TRBV7-2, the J call TRBJ2-7; either TRBD1 or TRBD2 may supply D (6 bases each). CDR1 and CDR2 (germline): SGHTA, FQGNSA. V gave up 1 base and J gave up 5 bases, with 12 bases separating them. The CDR3 spans 14 residues. CDR3: CASSLEGGFHEQYF. For the CDR3, the DNA is TGTGCCAGCAGCTTAGAAGGGGGGTTCCACGAGCAGTACTTC.